This T cell receptor beta chain was identified in a study of cytomegalovirus exposure and HLA in healthy donors. The V gene end was trimmed by 4 bases and the J gene end by 2 bases; junction bases not matched to a gene: 9. Germline loops: CDR1 MGHRA, CDR2 YSYEKL. The CDR3 has 18 amino acids. PCR employed 60 Vbeta and 13 Jbeta primers. Assay: immunoSEQ multiplex PCR; the TCRdb copy retains only in-frame clones and omits some. Here the sample table reports 75,000 to 95,000 clones. The receptor comes from a man between 25 and 39 years old in good health and CMV-seronegative. The chain recombines TRBV4-1 with TRBJ2-7, with 15 bases aligning to TRBD2. Sequencing used PBMCs. Here the CDR3 reads CASSRGLAGGRDTYEQYF. CDR3 bases: TGCGCCAGCAGCCGCGGACTAGCGGGAGGGCGGGACACCTACGAGCAGTACTTC.